The rows below give T cell receptor beta chains drawn from one sample of a study of cytomegalovirus exposure and HLA in healthy donors. TCRdb keeps only in-frame clones here, not all; method: immunoSEQ multiplex PCR. This table holds approximately 82,000 clones, roughly 9.1% found once. Material for sequencing was PBMCs. The origin of the receptors is a man aged 60 to 69 in good health and CMV-seropositive. CDR3s leave out the opening cysteine and the closing phenylalanine or tryptophan.

V gene	J gene	CDR3 protein
TRBV7-6	TRBJ1-4	ASSPNRATNEKLF
TRBV5-8	TRBJ2-3	ASSLTDTQY
TRBV30	TRBJ1-1	AWSGTGSEAF
TRBV6-1	TRBJ2-3	ASSGFASGRTDTQY
TRBV30	TRBJ1-2	AWSEGRRHFYGYT
TRBV7-9	TRBJ2-7	ASSLHNSTSYEQY
TRBV6-1	TRBJ2-4	ASSLTGMTKNIQY
TRBV27	TRBJ2-5	ASSFLGQSRWGTQY
TRBV6-1	TRBJ2-5	ASRTGTGAVETQY
TRBV19	TRBJ1-5	ASSGTGRKHQPQH
TRBV19	TRBJ1-5	ASTLTGGIYNQPQH
TRBV6-5	TRBJ2-7	ASSPDRGRNYEQY
TRBV6-5	TRBJ1-5	ASSRQGSQPQH
TRBV5-1	TRBJ1-1	ASSLGLSGYEAF
TRBV10-1	TRBJ1-1	ASSGGQIMNTEAF
TRBV7-2	TRBJ1-3	ASSLPGAFEHRGAV
TRBV7-2	TRBJ2-4	ASSSNLAGRAKNIQY
TRBV7-9	TRBJ2-3	ALDSGSGGPTDTQY
TRBV4-1	TRBJ2-2	ASSQDRINGELF
TRBV6-1	TRBJ1-2	ASSEDWAGSGYT
TRBV5-4	TRBJ2-7	ASSPDYNSYEQY
TRBV5-4	TRBJ1-2	ASSLAFGQGTNYGYT
TRBV6-5	TRBJ1-1	ASSYSSQGTNTEAF
TRBV5-1	TRBJ1-1	ASSSGGMNTEAF
TRBV13	TRBJ1-2	ASSLAPQGAHVYGYT
TRBV30	TRBJ1-1	SWSASKFQGTEAF
TRBV29-1	TRBJ1-1	SAMGHQNTEAF
TRBV6-1	TRBJ1-2	ASSARGGRGYT
TRBV5-1	TRBJ2-2	ASSLGWTSFTGELF
TRBV6-5	TRBJ1-1	ASSLRGPGTEAF
TRBV6-1	TRBJ1-1	ASGHRGGTEAF
TRBV7-6	TRBJ2-7	ASSFYRDEQY
TRBV9	TRBJ1-4	ASSPETGGQSEKLF
TRBV5-1	TRBJ1-5	ASRAGPNQPQH
TRBV6-5	TRBJ1-2	ASRRGTGYGYT
TRBV7-8	TRBJ2-3	ASSQGQGADTQY
TRBV9	TRBJ2-3	ASSVSGTEDTQY